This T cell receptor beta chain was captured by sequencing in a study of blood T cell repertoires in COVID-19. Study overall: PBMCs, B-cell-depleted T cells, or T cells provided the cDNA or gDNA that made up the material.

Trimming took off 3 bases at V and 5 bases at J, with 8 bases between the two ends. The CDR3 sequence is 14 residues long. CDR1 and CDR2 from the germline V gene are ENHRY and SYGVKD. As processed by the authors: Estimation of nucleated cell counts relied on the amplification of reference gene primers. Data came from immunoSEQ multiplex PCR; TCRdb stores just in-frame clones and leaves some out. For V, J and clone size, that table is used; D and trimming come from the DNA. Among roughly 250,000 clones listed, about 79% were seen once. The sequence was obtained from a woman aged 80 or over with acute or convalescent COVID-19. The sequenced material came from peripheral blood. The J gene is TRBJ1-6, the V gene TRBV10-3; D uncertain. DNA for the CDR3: TGTGCCATCAGTGAACGACTGGATAATTCACCCCTCCACTTT. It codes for CAISERLDNSPLHF.